A selection of T cell receptor beta chains follows, all from one sample in a study of regulatory dendritic cells for organ transplantation. The method was immunoSEQ multiplex PCR; TCRdb's version includes in-frame clones alone and lacks a portion of them. The data hold tens of thousands of clones, with 85% observed a single time. Their antigens remain unidentified. The specimen was naive CD4+ T cells from blood cultured with dendritic cells. The receptors come from a human donor in good health. Both conserved end residues are part of each CDR3. A D gene is named only where the DNA matches it firmly. Where a row states a size, it is once, few, many or the class of an expanded clone; other rows omit it.

d_call: .; v_call: TRBV19; clone_size: .; j_call: TRBJ1-2; cdr3_aa: CAGPFPVHNYGYTF; cdr3_nt: TGTGCCGGGCCGTTTCCAGTACACAACTATGGCTACACCTTC
d_call: .; v_call: TRBV7-9; clone_size: .; j_call: TRBJ2-1; cdr3_aa: CASSWSGGRGGYDEQFF; cdr3_nt: TGTGCCAGCAGTTGGTCGGGTGGCAGGGGAGGGTACGATGAGCAGTTCTTC
d_call: TRBD1; v_call: TRBV6-5; clone_size: .; j_call: TRBJ2-1; cdr3_aa: CASRMDRGPYNEQFF; cdr3_nt: TGTGCCAGCAGAATGGACAGGGGCCCCTACAATGAGCAGTTCTTC
d_call: .; v_call: TRBV18; clone_size: .; j_call: TRBJ1-4; cdr3_aa: CASSPSAAEKLFF; cdr3_nt: TGTGCCAGCTCACCTTCTGCGGCTGAAAAACTGTTTTTT
d_call: .; v_call: TRBV18; clone_size: .; j_call: TRBJ1-4; cdr3_aa: CASSPNLATNEKLFF; cdr3_nt: TGTGCCAGCTCACCCAACCTCGCAACTAATGAAAAACTGTTTTTT
d_call: .; v_call: TRBV6-1; clone_size: .; j_call: TRBJ2-1; cdr3_aa: CASSEGRYEQFF; cdr3_nt: TGTGCCAGCAGTGAAGGGCGCTATGAGCAGTTCTTC
d_call: .; v_call: TRBV7-8; clone_size: once; j_call: TRBJ1-2; cdr3_aa: CASSLAGNYGYTF; cdr3_nt: TGTGCCAGCAGCTTAGCGGGGAACTATGGCTACACCTTC
d_call: .; v_call: TRBV18; clone_size: once; j_call: TRBJ2-7; cdr3_aa: CASSRVRGSYEQYF; cdr3_nt: TGTGCCAGCTCACGGGTGCGGGGCTCCTACGAGCAGTACTTC
d_call: .; v_call: TRBV30; clone_size: .; j_call: TRBJ1-2; cdr3_aa: CAWRSPGTYGYTF; cdr3_nt: TGTGCCTGGAGATCTCCGGGAACATATGGCTACACCTTC
d_call: .; v_call: TRBV25-1; clone_size: .; j_call: TRBJ2-2; cdr3_aa: CASSYHSGELFF; cdr3_nt: TGTGCCAGCTCTTATCACTCCGGGGAGCTGTTTTTT
d_call: .; v_call: TRBV27; clone_size: .; j_call: TRBJ2-2; cdr3_aa: CASSLIPSNTGELFF; cdr3_nt: TGTGCCAGCAGTTTAATCCCGTCGAACACCGGGGAGCTGTTTTTT
d_call: .; v_call: TRBV7-9; clone_size: .; j_call: TRBJ2-6; cdr3_aa: CASSYVSGANVLTF; cdr3_nt: TGTGCCAGCAGCTACGTCTCTGGGGCCAACGTCCTGACTTTC
d_call: TRBD2; v_call: TRBV19; clone_size: .; j_call: TRBJ2-1; cdr3_aa: CASSIGSGAGGEYNEQFF; cdr3_nt: TGTGCCAGTAGTATCGGGAGCGGAGCGGGAGGGGAATACAATGAGCAGTTCTTC
d_call: TRBD2; v_call: TRBV7-2; clone_size: once; j_call: TRBJ2-1; cdr3_aa: CASSSNGGGNEQFF; cdr3_nt: TGTGCCAGCAGCAGTAATGGCGGGGGCAATGAGCAGTTCTTC
d_call: TRBD1; v_call: TRBV5-4; clone_size: .; j_call: TRBJ1-1; cdr3_aa: CASSRATGDTEAFF; cdr3_nt: TGTGCCAGCAGCCGAGCTACAGGGGACACTGAAGCTTTCTTT
d_call: TRBD2; v_call: TRBV2; clone_size: .; j_call: TRBJ2-1; cdr3_aa: CASRLAGAYNEQFF; cdr3_nt: TGTGCCAGCAGACTAGCGGGGGCCTACAATGAGCAGTTCTTC
d_call: TRBD1; v_call: TRBV6-5; clone_size: .; j_call: TRBJ2-7; cdr3_aa: CASSYPGTGVVQQYF; cdr3_nt: TGTGCCAGCAGTTACCCCGGGACAGGAGTAGTACAGCAGTACTTC
d_call: .; v_call: TRBV28; clone_size: .; j_call: TRBJ1-4; cdr3_aa: CASSLVGTNEKLFF; cdr3_nt: TGTGCCAGCAGTTTAGTTGGAACTAATGAAAAACTGTTTTTT
d_call: TRBD1; v_call: TRBV28; clone_size: .; j_call: TRBJ2-5; cdr3_aa: CASSPGTALTQYF; cdr3_nt: TGTGCCAGCAGTCCCGGGACAGCTCTGACCCAGTACTTC
d_call: TRBD1; v_call: TRBV6-1; clone_size: .; j_call: TRBJ2-7; cdr3_aa: CASRQGLGYRHEQYF; cdr3_nt: TGTGCCAGTCGACAGGGGCTCGGCTACCGCCACGAGCAGTACTTC
d_call: .; v_call: TRBV7-9; clone_size: .; j_call: TRBJ2-3; cdr3_aa: CASSLTSRTRTDTQYF; cdr3_nt: TGTGCCAGCAGCCTCACAAGTAGGACCCGCACAGATACGCAGTATTTT
d_call: .; v_call: TRBV27; clone_size: .; j_call: TRBJ1-1; cdr3_aa: CASSPPVSGANTEAFF; cdr3_nt: TGTGCCAGCAGTCCACCCGTATCGGGGGCGAACACTGAAGCTTTCTTT
d_call: TRBD2; v_call: TRBV10-3; clone_size: once; j_call: TRBJ2-5; cdr3_aa: CAIRPGQGLAGETQYF; cdr3_nt: TGTGCCATCAGGCCCGGACAAGGACTAGCGGGAGAGACCCAGTACTTC
d_call: .; v_call: TRBV5-4; clone_size: .; j_call: TRBJ1-1; cdr3_aa: CASSPGRARMNTEAFF; cdr3_nt: TGTGCCAGCAGCCCGGGCCGGGCGCGCATGAACACTGAAGCTTTCTTT
d_call: .; v_call: TRBV5-8; clone_size: .; j_call: TRBJ2-7; cdr3_aa: CASSLWGAYEQYF; cdr3_nt: TGTGCCAGCAGCTTGTGGGGGGCCTACGAGCAGTACTTC
d_call: .; v_call: TRBV6-6; clone_size: .; j_call: TRBJ2-7; cdr3_aa: CASSYNSANSYEQYF; cdr3_nt: TGTGCCAGCAGTTACAATTCGGCCAACTCCTACGAGCAGTACTTC
d_call: .; v_call: TRBV7-2; clone_size: .; j_call: TRBJ2-1; cdr3_aa: CASSPGVVGNEQFF; cdr3_nt: TGTGCCAGCAGCCCGGGGGTAGTGGGCAATGAGCAGTTCTTC
d_call: .; v_call: TRBV28; clone_size: .; j_call: TRBJ2-1; cdr3_aa: CASSGDQLEQFF; cdr3_nt: TGTGCCAGCAGTGGGGATCAGTTGGAGCAGTTCTTC
d_call: .; v_call: TRBV5-8; clone_size: .; j_call: TRBJ2-1; cdr3_aa: CASSFSAYNEQFF; cdr3_nt: TGTGCCAGCAGCTTTTCGGCTTACAATGAGCAGTTCTTC
d_call: TRBD2; v_call: TRBV11-2; clone_size: .; j_call: TRBJ2-3; cdr3_aa: CASSQQAGGLGTDTQYF; cdr3_nt: TGTGCCAGCAGCCAACAAGCGGGGGGGCTCGGGACAGATACGCAGTATTTT
d_call: .; v_call: TRBV27; clone_size: .; j_call: TRBJ2-1; cdr3_aa: CASSFYTPDRAVGGQFF; cdr3_nt: TGTGCCAGCAGTTTTTACACCCCTGACAGGGCGGTCGGGGGGCAGTTCTTC
d_call: TRBD1; v_call: TRBV6-5; clone_size: .; j_call: TRBJ1-2; cdr3_aa: CASSPGGRITGYTF; cdr3_nt: TGTGCCAGCAGTCCAGGGGGGCGAATAACTGGCTACACCTTC
d_call: TRBD1; v_call: TRBV18; clone_size: .; j_call: TRBJ2-7; cdr3_aa: CASSPTDRAGGQYF; cdr3_nt: TGTGCCAGCTCACCGACGGACAGGGCCGGGGGGCAGTACTTC
d_call: .; v_call: TRBV6-6; clone_size: .; j_call: TRBJ2-7; cdr3_aa: CASSYRAANYEQYF; cdr3_nt: TGTGCCAGCAGTTACAGGGCTGCCAACTACGAGCAGTACTTC
d_call: .; v_call: TRBV6-1; clone_size: .; j_call: TRBJ2-7; cdr3_aa: CATADGVLRGHEQYF; cdr3_nt: TGTGCCACTGCAGACGGTGTCCTACGGGGCCACGAGCAGTACTTC
d_call: .; v_call: TRBV6-5; clone_size: .; j_call: TRBJ1-2; cdr3_aa: CASGMLSEPNYGYTF; cdr3_nt: TGTGCCAGCGGTATGTTGAGCGAGCCTAACTATGGCTACACCTTC
d_call: TRBD2; v_call: TRBV28; clone_size: .; j_call: TRBJ2-3; cdr3_aa: CASSLAGGSTDTQYF; cdr3_nt: TGTGCCAGCAGTTTAGCGGGAGGGAGCACAGATACGCAGTATTTT
d_call: .; v_call: TRBV6-1; clone_size: .; j_call: TRBJ1-6; cdr3_aa: CASSENYNSPLHF; cdr3_nt: TGTGCCAGCAGTGAAAATTACAATTCACCCCTCCACTTT
d_call: .; v_call: TRBV28; clone_size: .; j_call: TRBJ2-2; cdr3_aa: CASSLFNRAGGELFF; cdr3_nt: TGTGCCAGCAGTTTATTCAACAGGGCGGGCGGGGAGCTGTTTTTT
d_call: TRBD2; v_call: TRBV7-2; clone_size: .; j_call: TRBJ2-7; cdr3_aa: CASGQRTSGGEQYF; cdr3_nt: TGTGCCAGCGGTCAAAGGACTAGCGGGGGAGAGCAGTACTTC
d_call: .; v_call: TRBV9; clone_size: .; j_call: TRBJ2-2; cdr3_aa: CASSRRALNTGELFF; cdr3_nt: TGTGCCAGCAGTAGGCGAGCATTGAACACCGGGGAGCTGTTTTTT
d_call: TRBD2; v_call: TRBV9; clone_size: .; j_call: TRBJ2-3; cdr3_aa: CASSVTAGGRTDTQYF; cdr3_nt: TGTGCCAGCAGTGTAACGGCGGGGGGACGCACAGATACGCAGTATTTT
d_call: TRBD1; v_call: TRBV5-4; clone_size: .; j_call: TRBJ1-3; cdr3_aa: CASSPGQGYFGNTIYF; cdr3_nt: TGTGCCAGCAGCCCGGGACAGGGGTATTTCGGAAACACCATATATTTT
d_call: .; v_call: TRBV6-5; clone_size: .; j_call: TRBJ1-1; cdr3_aa: CASSYLGGENTEAFF; cdr3_nt: TGTGCCAGCAGTTACTTGGGAGGGGAGAACACTGAAGCTTTCTTT
d_call: .; v_call: TRBV7-9; clone_size: .; j_call: TRBJ2-1; cdr3_aa: CASSLPRTGGSGQFF; cdr3_nt: TGTGCCAGCAGCTTACCCCGGACCGGTGGTTCGGGGCAGTTCTTC
d_call: .; v_call: TRBV4-2; clone_size: .; j_call: TRBJ1-2; cdr3_aa: CASSPTGTGYGYTF; cdr3_nt: TGTGCCAGCAGCCCAACCGGGACGGGCTATGGCTACACCTTC
d_call: .; v_call: TRBV29-1; clone_size: .; j_call: TRBJ1-1; cdr3_aa: CSVDGRATEAFF; cdr3_nt: TGCAGCGTTGATGGGCGAGCCACTGAAGCTTTCTTT
d_call: .; v_call: TRBV6-4; clone_size: .; j_call: TRBJ1-1; cdr3_aa: CVIGRLNTEAFF; cdr3_nt: TGTGTAATCGGTCGTTTGAACACTGAAGCTTTCTTT
d_call: .; v_call: TRBV6-5; clone_size: .; j_call: TRBJ1-5; cdr3_aa: CASRRDTNQPQHF; cdr3_nt: TGTGCCAGCCGTCGGGACACCAATCAGCCCCAGCATTTT
d_call: .; v_call: TRBV7-3; clone_size: .; j_call: TRBJ2-3; cdr3_aa: CASSRTHSFSTDTQYF; cdr3_nt: TGTGCCAGCAGCCGGACTCACTCCTTCAGCACAGATACGCAGTATTTT
d_call: .; v_call: TRBV7-9; clone_size: .; j_call: TRBJ1-2; cdr3_aa: CASAHPPGRGGGSGYTF; cdr3_nt: TGTGCCAGCGCCCACCCACCGGGACGGGGGGGCGGGTCTGGCTACACCTTC
d_call: TRBD1; v_call: TRBV29-1; clone_size: .; j_call: TRBJ2-5; cdr3_aa: CSVNDRGETQYF; cdr3_nt: TGCAGCGTCAACGACAGGGGGGAGACCCAGTACTTC